The 27 T cell receptor beta chains listed next were all sequenced from one sample in a study of tumor-infiltrating lymphocytes in primary liver carcinoma. With approximately 500 ng total RNA as template and a constant-region primer, TCR beta cDNA was made. What produced the TCR beta libraries was three nested multiplex PCR rounds using slightly modified ARM-PCR. The first two PCR rounds, approximately 10 cycles each, used TRBV1-TRBV30 forward primers and a C-beta reverse primer. TCRdb reprocessed the multiplex PCR reads via MiXCR and lists one record per CDR3 protein. The sample records about 97,000 distinct CDR3 sequences, under 70% being singletons. The source material, 20-30 mg of unsorted bulk tissue, was used to co-extract RNA and DNA. Sequencing was performed on liver tumor tissue from sampling region 2. The subset was: tumor region T2, inferior pole. The source of these receptors is a woman aged 55-69 years with primary liver carcinoma and hepatitis B virus infection.

As for this clonotype: A much larger clone sits a single nucleotide away, making a read error possible. The chain uses TRBV5-8 and TRBJ2-2; D perhaps matches TRBD1 (6 bases). From germline, CDR1 is SGHTS and CDR2 YDEGEE. V was cut by 8 bases and J by 5 bases, with 19 bases left in between. This CDR3 has 15 residues. The CDR3 coding sequence is TGTGCCAGGAGCCCTGAGGGGGTTGGTACCGGGGAGCTGTTTTTT. It is translated as CARSPEGVGTGELFF.

A remark on this clonotype: This clone may be a read error of a much larger clone one base away. The rearrangement links TRBV14 to TRBJ2-1; D unclear. Germline V gene sequence: CDR1 SGHDN, CDR2 FVKESK. This CDR3 has 14 amino acids. Deletions cut 4 bases from V and 4 bases from J, with 11 bases between. The CDR3 is CASSPMQEYNEQFF. CDR3 bases: TGTGCCAGCAGCCCTATGCAGGAATACAATGAGCAGTTCTTC.

This clonotype was picked up many times. This chain links TRBV10-3 with TRBJ2-4; D might be TRBD1 or TRBD2, each matching 6 bases. The V end lost 2 bases, the J end lost 2 bases, and 10 bases lay between the germline ends. Germline V gene lookup returns CDR1 ENHRY and CDR2 SYGVKD. This CDR3 is 15 amino acids long. In DNA form, the CDR3 reads TGTGCCATCAGTGAGAGGGGGGCTTCCAAAAACATTCAGTACTTC. Translation gives CAISERGASKNIQYF.

In the case of this clonotype: Its ends do not fully match the called genes, so a read error is possible. This chain joins TRBV11-2 and TRBJ2-3; 9 bases line up with TRBD2. CDR3 length equals 15 residues. Looked up from germline, CDR1 is SGHAT and CDR2 is FQNNGV. The CDR3 nucleotides read TGCGCCAGCAGCCCTGGACTAGCGAGCCCAAATACGCAGTATTTT. It codes for CASSPGLASPNTQYF.

In this sample, this clonotype turned up many times. The chain recombines TRBV6-5 with TRBJ2-2; a weak D match, TRBD2 (6 bases). This CDR3 is 18 amino acids long. Deletions cut 0 bases from V and 7 bases from J, with 21 bases between. Looked up from germline, CDR1 is MNHEY and CDR2 is SVGAGI. The CDR3 nucleotides are TGTGCCAGCAGTTACTCCCCGCTGGGGGGTACGTCCGGCGGGGAGCTGTTTTTT. Translating gives CASSYSPLGGTSGGELFF.

This clonotype was counted ten times or more. V usage is TRBV29-1 and J usage is TRBJ2-3; D not resolved. V was cut by 7 bases and J by 0 bases, with 11 bases left in between. This CDR3 has 13 residues. Germline V gives CDR1 SQVTM, CDR2 ANQGSEA. CDR3 coding DNA: TGCAGCGCCGGAATCACGAGCACAGATACGCAGTATTTT. This codes for CSAGITSTDTQYF.

The rearrangement joins TRBV29-1 to TRBJ2-7; D remains ambiguous. Looked up from germline, CDR1 is SQVTM and CDR2 is ANQGSEA. The CDR3 covers 14 residues. V was cut by 6 bases and J by 0 bases, with 15 bases left in between. CDR3 DNA sequence: TGCAGCGTAACTCGGGTAGGAAGCTCCTACGAGCAGTACTTC. This sequence encodes CSVTRVGSSYEQYF.

Remarks on this clonotype: One junction end disagrees with the germline gene, perhaps due to a read error. V and J are TRBV6-1 and TRBJ2-1; the D gene could be TRBD1 or TRBD2 (5 bases each). Germline CDR1 is MNHNS and CDR2 is SASEGT. This CDR3 is 17 amino acids long. The CDR3 DNA sequence: TGTGCCTGCAGTGGGACCCTTCTTGGGACCTCCTACAATGAGCAGATCTTC. It encodes CACSGTLLGTSYNEQIF.

This clonotype was seen ten or more times. The chain combines TRBV6-6 with TRBJ2-7, with TRBD2 matching over 10 bases. In germline, CDR1 is MNHNY, CDR2 SVGAGI (reference sequence). The trim removed 2 bases at V and 4 bases at J, leaving 8 bases unmatched. This CDR3 region has 16 residues. The CDR3, as DNA: TGTGCCAGCAGTTACGGCCTAGCGGGAGTAGGGTACGAGCAGTACTTC. It is translated as CASSYGLAGVGYEQYF.

Comments on this clonotype: The junction differs from germline at one of its ends, possibly a read error. The chain uses TRBV19 and TRBJ2-5, with D unclear. CDR1 LNHDA and CDR2 SQIVND come from the germline V gene (reference sequence). The CDR3 contains 14 residues. The CDR3 bases are TGTGCCAGTGCTCACCAGCGTTCCCAAGAGACCCAATACTTC. It specifies CASAHQRSQETQYF.

On this clonotype: This could be a read error, since a much larger clone is one nucleotide away. The CDR3 loop is CVSSLGLAGREQYF. The CDR3 DNA reads as TGTGTCAGCAGCTTAGGACTAGCGGGACGGGAGCAGTACTTC. The rearrangement joins TRBV13 to TRBJ2-7; TRBD2 agrees at 12 bases. This CDR3 has 14 residues. Germline-derived CDR1 and CDR2 are PRHDT and FYEKMQ (reference sequence).

As for this clonotype: An end of the junction differs from the germline gene, which may be a read error. The chain carries TRBV28 and TRBJ2-2; TRBD2 matches 9 bases. The germline gives CDR1 MDHEN, CDR2 SYDVKM. The CDR3 consists of 17 residues. The CDR3, as DNA: TGTGACAGCAGCTCATCCGCGGCTAGCGGGATTACCGGGGAGCTGTTTTTT. The encoded protein is CDSSSSAASGITGELFF.

V usage is TRBV24-1 and J usage is TRBJ2-2; D is uncertain. The V gene's germline CDR1 is KGHDR and CDR2 SFDVKD. The CDR3 has 13 residues. Trimming took 8 bases from V and 2 from J, leaving 8 bases between them. CDR3 sequence: CATKANNTGELFF. For the CDR3, the DNA is TGTGCCACCAAGGCAAACAACACCGGGGAGCTGTTTTTT.

V gene TRBV12-3 or TRBV12-4 combines with J gene TRBJ1-5; no clear D gene. Trimming removed 10 bases from V and 7 bases from J, with 17 bases in between. The CDR3 has 13 amino acids. The CDR3 protein is CANSVGGLQPQHF. The CDR3 DNA follows: TGTGCCAACAGCGTCGGAGGGCTGCAGCCCCAGCATTTT.

With respect to this clonotype: This may be a read error, as it is one base from a much larger clone. The chain couples TRBV28 to TRBJ1-4; 10 positions match TRBD1. The CDR3 totals 17 residues. CDR1 MDHEN and CDR2 SYDVKM come from the germline V gene. The CDR3 bases are TGTGCCAACAGTTTATCCGGGACAGGGGCAACTAATGAAAAACTGTTTTTT. Amino acids: CANSLSGTGATNEKLFF.

This clonotype was seen just once. Given the absence of the conserved phenylalanine or tryptophan at the CDR3 end, a read error is likely. The limits of the CDR3 on the DNA are not certain, so only TCRdb's listed CDR3 is given. The chain couples TRBV1 to TRBJ2-2; the table names TRBD2, a call not compared with the DNA. TRBV1 is assigned pseudogene status. The CDR3 length equals 19 residues, ends included. The CDR3 sequence is CTSSQECPLGEGRDGELFL.

This clonotype was seen a few times. The chain recombines TRBV25-1 with TRBJ1-1; no reliable D call. V lost 3 bases and J 2 bases, leaving 10 bases between the germline ends. CDR1 is MGHDK and CDR2 is SYGVNS in the germline V gene. The CDR3 has 14 amino acids. CDR3 amino acids: CASSDSDPNTEAFF. The CDR3 DNA is TGTGCCAGCAGTGATTCAGATCCAAACACTGAAGCTTTCTTT.

There are many counts of this clonotype. The chain combines TRBV5-1 with TRBJ2-2; 8 bases line up with TRBD2. The V gene's germline CDR1 is SGHRS and CDR2 YFSETQ. Trimming at V came to 3 bases and at J to 2 bases, leaving 3 bases not matched to a gene. The CDR3 has 15 amino acids. The CDR3 DNA reads TGCGCCAGCAGCTCTCTAGCGGGCAACACCGGGGAGCTGTTTTTT. This codes for CASSSLAGNTGELFF.

Comments on this clonotype: One end of the junction varies from germline; a read error may be responsible. The CDR3 here is CASTLLAGGTGELFF. The DNA for the CDR3 is TGCGCCAGCACCCTACTAGCGGGAGGTACCGGGGAGCTGTTTTTT. The chain joins TRBV6-5 to TRBJ2-2; 12 nucleotides line up with TRBD2. This CDR3 region has 15 residues. Germline CDR1 reads MNHEY; CDR2 reads SVGAGI.

Turning to this clonotype: Given a much more abundant clone one base away, this may be a read error. This rearrangement joins TRBV29-1 to TRBJ2-2, with a weak D call TRBD2 (7 bases). Germline lookup yields CDR1 SQVTM and CDR2 ANQGSEA. The CDR3 totals 12 residues. The CDR3 DNA reads as TGCGGGGGGGGCAGCGTAAACGGGGAGCTGTCTTTT. Amino acids: CGGGSVNGELSF.

This clonotype was seen only once. The CDR3 DNA reads TGTGCCAGCAGTTATCTCTCCCGCGTCAGCACCATATATTTT. It yields the protein CASSYLSRVSTIYF. V and J are TRBV12-3 or TRBV12-4 and TRBJ1-3; D not certain. V lost 4 bases, J lost 9 bases, and 16 bases lay in between. The CDR3 contains 14 residues.

In regard to this clonotype: A much larger clone differs from this one at a single base, so this may be a read error. The V gene is TRBV13, the J gene TRBJ2-7, with TRBD1 identical over 7 bases. CDR1 and CDR2 from the germline V gene are PRHDT and FYEKMQ (reference sequence). V was clipped by 5 bases and J by 2 bases; unmatched bases: 9. The CDR3 spans 15 residues. The chain's CDR3 is CASSPGQDSTYEQYF. The CDR3 DNA reads as TGTGCCAGCAGCCCCGGACAGGACTCTACCTACGAGCAGTACTTC.

Details on this clonotype: Since a much larger clone is just one base distant, this may be a read error. The chain is built from TRBV7-8 and TRBJ1-4, with D possibly TRBD1 on 5 matching bases. The CDR3 loop spans 17 amino acids. In germline, CDR1 is SGHVS, CDR2 FQNEAQ. Trimming removed 1 base from V and 8 bases from J, with 20 bases in between. CDR3 sequence reads: CASSLGVATTATEKLFF. The CDR3 DNA reads as TGTGCCAGCAGCTTAGGAGTAGCGACGACAGCCACAGAAAAACTGTTTTTT.

The V call is TRBV28, the J call TRBJ2-2; no firm D call. The germline CDR1 and CDR2 sequences are MDHEN and SYDVKM. The V end was cut by 3 bases, the J end by 4 bases, with 3 bases between. The CDR3 covers 12 residues. The CDR3 nucleotides are TGTGCCAGCAGTTTGATCACCGGGGAGCTGTTTTTT. It specifies CASSLITGELFF.

The chain carries TRBV11-2 and TRBJ2-3, with 7 bases lining up with TRBD1. The CDR3 is made up of 16 amino acids. CDR1 is SGHAT and CDR2 is FQNNGV in the germline V gene. With V trimmed by 2 bases and J by 5 bases, 10 bases remained unmatched. CDR3 in amino acids: CASSLTGQAVRDTQYF. CDR3 sequence (DNA): TGTGCCAGCAGCTTAACCGGACAGGCGGTCAGAGATACGCAGTATTTT.

Note on this clonotype: Since no conserved phenylalanine or tryptophan closes the CDR3, a read error is the likely cause. The chain links TRBV5-4 to TRBJ2-3; 12 positions agree with TRBD2. The CDR3 is made up of 16 amino acids. Germline V CDR1 and CDR2: SGHNT, YYREEE (reference sequence). The CDR3 DNA reads TGTGCCAGCAGCCCGCGACTAGCGGGAGCATTAGATACACAGTATCTT. Encoded protein: CASSPRLAGALDTQYL.

In regard to this clonotype: Its ends do not fully match the called genes, so a read error is possible. The chain employs TRBV6-5 and TRBJ1-6; 7 nucleotides agree with TRBD1. The CDR3 is 14 residues long. Germline V gives CDR1 MNHEY, CDR2 SVGAGI. Written as DNA, the CDR3 is TGTGCCAGCAGTTACCGACAGGGAAATTCACCCTTCCACTTT. Translating gives CASSYRQGNSPFHF.